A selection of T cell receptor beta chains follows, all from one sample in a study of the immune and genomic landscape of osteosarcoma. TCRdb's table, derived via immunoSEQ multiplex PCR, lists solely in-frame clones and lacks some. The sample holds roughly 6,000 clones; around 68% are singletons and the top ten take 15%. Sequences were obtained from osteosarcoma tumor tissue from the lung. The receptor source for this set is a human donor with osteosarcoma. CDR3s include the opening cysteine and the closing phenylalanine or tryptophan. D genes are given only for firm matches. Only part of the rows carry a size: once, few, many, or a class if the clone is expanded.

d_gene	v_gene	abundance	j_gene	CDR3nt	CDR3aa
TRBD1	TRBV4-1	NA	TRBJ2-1	TGCGCCAGCAGCCCCTCGGACAGGGATACCCACAATGAGCAGTTCTTC	CASSPSDRDTHNEQFF
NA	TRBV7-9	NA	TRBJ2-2	TGTGCCAGCAGCCCCTGGGACTCCTCGAACACCGGGGAGCTGTTTTTT	CASSPWDSSNTGELFF
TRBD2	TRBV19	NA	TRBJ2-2	TGTGCCAGTTCTCGACTAGCGGACTTCTCGGGCACCGGGGAGCTGTTTTTT	CASSRLADFSGTGELFF
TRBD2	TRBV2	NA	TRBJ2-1	TGTGCCAGCACTATTATTAGCGGGGGGGCCGGTGAGCAGTTCTTC	CASTIISGGAGEQFF
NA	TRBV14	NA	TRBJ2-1	TGTGCCAGCAGCCAAGATCCGGGAGACGAGCAGTTCTTC	CASSQDPGDEQFF
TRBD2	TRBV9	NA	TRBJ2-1	TGTGCCAGCAGCGCCCTCGGGACTAGCGGGAGAGTGACTGAGCAGTTCTTC	CASSALGTSGRVTEQFF
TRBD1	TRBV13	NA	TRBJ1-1	TGTGCCAGCAGCGTCAGGGGGCTCCCTGAAGCTTTCTTT	CASSVRGLPEAFF
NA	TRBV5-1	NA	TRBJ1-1	TGCGCCAGCAGGACCTTGAGGGGCACTGAAGCTTTCTTT	CASRTLRGTEAFF
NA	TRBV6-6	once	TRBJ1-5	TGTGCCAGCAGTCCCTGGAATCAGCCCCAGCATTTT	CASSPWNQPQHF
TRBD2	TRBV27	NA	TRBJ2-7	TGTGCCAGCCGTCGGGGGGGGTCCTCATCCGAGCAGTACTTC	CASRRGGSSSEQYF
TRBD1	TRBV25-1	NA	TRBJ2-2	TGTGCCAGCACTCGGACAGGGGACACCGGGGAGCTGTTTTTT	CASTRTGDTGELFF
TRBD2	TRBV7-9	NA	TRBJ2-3	TGTGCCAGCAGCTTAGGGGAGGGACCTAGCACAGATACGCAGTATTTT	CASSLGEGPSTDTQYF
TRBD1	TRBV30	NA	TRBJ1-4	TGTGCCTGGACCGCTGGACAGGCAAAACTGTTTTTT	CAWTAGQAKLFF
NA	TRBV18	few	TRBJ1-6	TGTGCCAGCTCACTACAGCCGGGACCCCGGCAGTCACCCCTCCACTTT	CASSLQPGPRQSPLHF
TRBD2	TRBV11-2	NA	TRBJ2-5	TGTGCCAGCAGCTTGGGGGTAGCGGGTATGCAAGAGACCCAGTACTTC	CASSLGVAGMQETQYF
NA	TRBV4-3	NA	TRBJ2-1	TGCGCCAGCAGCCAAGTTTGGGGTACAGTGAGCTCCTACAATGAGCAGTTCTTC	CASSQVWGTVSSYNEQFF
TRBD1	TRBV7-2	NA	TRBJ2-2	TGTGCCAGCAGCTCCGACAGGGGGCGGACCACCGGGGAGCTGTTTTTT	CASSSDRGRTTGELFF
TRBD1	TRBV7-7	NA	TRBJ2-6	TGTGCCAGCATCGGGACAGGGGGCTCTGGGGCCAACGTCCTGACTTTC	CASIGTGGSGANVLTF
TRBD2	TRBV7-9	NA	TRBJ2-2	TGTGCCAGCAGCTCCCGGACTAGCGGGTACACCGGGGAGCTGTTTTTT	CASSSRTSGYTGELFF
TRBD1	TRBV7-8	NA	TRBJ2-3	TGTGCCAGCAGCCCGGGACAGGGAGACACAGATACGCAGTATTTT	CASSPGQGDTDTQYF
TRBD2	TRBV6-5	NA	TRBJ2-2	TGTGCCAGCCGCCGGGGGGTCCCCGGGGAGCTGTTTTTT	CASRRGVPGELFF
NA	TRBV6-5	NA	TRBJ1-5	TGTGCCAGCAGCCGCGTACAGGATCAGCCCCAGCATTTT	CASSRVQDQPQHF
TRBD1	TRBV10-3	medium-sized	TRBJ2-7	TGTGCCACCACCGGGGGACAGGGAACAGCACAGTACTTC	CATTGGQGTAQYF
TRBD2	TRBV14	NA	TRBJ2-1	TGTGCCAGCAGCCCTTGGACTAGCGGTTACAATGAGCAGTTCTTC	CASSPWTSGYNEQFF